The 9 T cell receptor beta chains listed next were all sequenced from one sample in a study of T cell clones after liver transplantation. This table comes from immunoSEQ multiplex PCR, and its TCRdb copy is limited to in-frame clones, with some not included. The sample yields 50,000 to 55,000 clones, about 69% seen once. Sequenced here: CD4+ T cells from blood, sampled more than 52 months after liver transplant. These receptors came from a human patient who received a liver transplant. The graft donor may account for some of the T cells.

The rearrangement uses TRBV29-1 and TRBJ1-1; D possibly corresponds to TRBD1 (5 bases). This CDR3 region has 14 residues. Germline V CDR1 and CDR2: SQVTM, ANQGSEA. The V end lost 3 bases, the J end lost 4 bases, and 15 bases lay between the germline ends. CDR3 amino acids: CSVDGSGLITEAFF. The CDR3 DNA sequence: TGCAGCGTTGACGGGTCAGGGTTGATCACTGAAGCTTTCTTT.

The chain links TRBV5-6 to TRBJ2-5, with D uncertain. The CDR3 runs to 16 residues. The V end lost 0 bases, the J end lost 2 bases, and 14 bases lay between the germline ends. Germline V gene lookup returns CDR1 SGHDT and CDR2 YYEEEE. Written as DNA, the CDR3 is TGTGCCAGCAGCTTGGCATGGGCAGGAGAGCAAGAGACCCAGTACTTC. Encoded protein: CASSLAWAGEQETQYF.

The V call is TRBV5-1, the J call TRBJ1-5; no reliable D call. The CDR3 totals 15 residues. Germline V gene lookup returns CDR1 SGHRS and CDR2 YFSETQ. Trimming cost V 0 bases and J 3 bases, with 10 bases left between them. This chain's CDR3 is CASSLVGEPNQPQHF. CDR3 nucleotide sequence: TGCGCCAGCAGCTTGGTTGGGGAACCCAATCAGCCCCAGCATTTT.

This chain connects TRBV15 to TRBJ2-3; D uncertain. The CDR3 is made up of 16 amino acids. The germline CDR1 and CDR2 sequences are LNHNV and YYDKDF (reference sequence). Trimming shortened V by 0 bases and J by 4 bases, and 14 bases separated the two germline ends. CDR3 nucleotide sequence: TGTGCCACCAGCAGAGATCAACCCCCCACAGCAGATACGCAGTATTTT. Translation gives CATSRDQPPTADTQYF.

This clone was detected only once. The V call is TRBV6-5, the J call TRBJ1-6; 7 nucleotides match TRBD1. V gave up 7 bases and J gave up 4 bases; unmatched junction bases: 4. This CDR3 has 14 amino acids. Germline-derived CDR1 and CDR2 are MNHEY and SVGAGI. CDR3 residues: CASTGTAYNSPLHF. The DNA of the CDR3 is TGTGCCAGCACCGGGACAGCGTATAATTCACCCCTCCACTTT.

This clone was recorded a few times. V gene TRBV6-5 combines with J gene TRBJ1-6; D unresolved. The germline gives CDR1 MNHEY, CDR2 SVGAGI. This CDR3 spans 12 amino acids. The V end lost 6 bases, the J end lost 7 bases, and 7 bases lay between the germline ends. CDR3 protein: CASSRQNSPLHF. CDR3 coding DNA: TGTGCCAGCAGCCGACAAAATTCACCCCTCCACTTT.

V and J are TRBV5-6 and TRBJ2-7; 10 bases align to TRBD2. Germline trimming cut 1 base from V and 2 bases from J; bases unmatched to any gene: 12. Germline V gives CDR1 SGHDT, CDR2 YYEEEE. The CDR3 extends over 18 amino acids. CDR3 coding DNA: TGTGCCAGCAGCTTGTATAAGCTTAGCGGGGGGTCAACCTACGAGCAGTACTTC. Amino acids: CASSLYKLSGGSTYEQYF.

V and J are TRBV7-9 and TRBJ2-6; a possible D gene is TRBD2 (6 bases). This CDR3 region has 16 residues. Between the trimmed V and J ends, which lost 1 base and 0 bases, there was a span of 7 bases. Germline V gives CDR1 SEHNR, CDR2 FQNEAQ (reference sequence). Here the CDR3 DNA reads TGTGCCAGCAGCTTAGTGGGGGGCTCTGGGGCCAACGTCCTGACTTTC. This sequence encodes CASSLVGGSGANVLTF.

This clone was recorded once. The J gene is TRBJ1-5, the V gene TRBV6-5; D gene ambiguous. Trimming pared 5 bases from V and 0 bases from J, leaving 8 bases between. The CDR3 has 14 residues. Germline V gene sequence: CDR1 MNHEY, CDR2 SVGAGI. In DNA, the CDR3 is TGTGCCAGCAGTCCCGATTATAGCAATCAGCCCCAGCATTTT. Its protein is CASSPDYSNQPQHF.